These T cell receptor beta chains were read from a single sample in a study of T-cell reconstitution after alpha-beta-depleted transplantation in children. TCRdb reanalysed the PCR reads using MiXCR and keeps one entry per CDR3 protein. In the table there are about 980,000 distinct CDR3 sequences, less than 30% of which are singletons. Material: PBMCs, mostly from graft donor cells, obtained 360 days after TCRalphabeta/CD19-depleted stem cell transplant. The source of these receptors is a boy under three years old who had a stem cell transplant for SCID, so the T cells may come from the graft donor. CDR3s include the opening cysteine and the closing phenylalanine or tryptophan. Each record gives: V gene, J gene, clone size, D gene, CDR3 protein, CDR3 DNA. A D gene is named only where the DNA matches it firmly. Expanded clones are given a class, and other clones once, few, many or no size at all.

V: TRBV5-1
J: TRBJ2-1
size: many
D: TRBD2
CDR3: CASSSLAGSSYNEQFF
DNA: TGTGCCAGCAGCTCTTTAGCGGGGAGCTCCTACAATGAGCAGTTCTTC

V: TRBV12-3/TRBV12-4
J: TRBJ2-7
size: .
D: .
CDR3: CASSLAPSREQYF
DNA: TGTGCCAGCAGTTTAGCGCCTAGCAGGGAGCAGTACTTC

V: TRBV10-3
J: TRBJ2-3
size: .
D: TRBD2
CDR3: CAISATSGGAPLNPTDTQYF
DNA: TGTGCCATCAGTGCGACTAGCGGGGGGGCCCCCCTGAACCCCACAGATACGCAGTATTTT

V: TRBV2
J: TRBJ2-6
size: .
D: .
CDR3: CASSDGTAGANVLTF
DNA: TGTGCCAGCAGTGACGGGACTGCTGGGGCCAACGTCCTGACTTTC

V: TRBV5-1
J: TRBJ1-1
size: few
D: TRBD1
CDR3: CASSSSDRHHEAFF
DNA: TGCGCCAGCAGCTCTTCGGACAGGCATCATGAAGCTTTCTTT

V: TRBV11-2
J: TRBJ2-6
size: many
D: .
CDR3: CASSLRGFGANVLTF
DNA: TGTGCCAGCAGCTTGAGGGGCTTCGGGGCCAACGTCCTGACTTTC

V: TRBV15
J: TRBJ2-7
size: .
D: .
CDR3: CATSRDPAAGAEQYF
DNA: TGTGCCACCAGCAGAGATCCGGCGGCAGGGGCCGAGCAGTACTTC

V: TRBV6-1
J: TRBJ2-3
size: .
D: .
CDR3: CASNQRDRTDTQYF
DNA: TGTGCCAGCAACCAGAGGGACCGCACAGATACGCAGTATTTT

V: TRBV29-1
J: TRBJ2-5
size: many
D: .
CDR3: CSVARYLASQETQYF
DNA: TGCAGCGTCGCCCGATACCTTGCAAGTCAAGAGACCCAGTACTTC

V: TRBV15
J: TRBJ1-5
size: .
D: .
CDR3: CATSTQVRPSNQPQHF
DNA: TGTGCCACCAGCACCCAGGTACGACCGAGCAATCAGCCCCAGCATTTT

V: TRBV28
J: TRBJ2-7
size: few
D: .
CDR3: CASSLLVGTVSYEQYF
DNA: TGTGCCAGCAGTTTATTGGTCGGCACTGTCTCCTACGAGCAGTACTTC

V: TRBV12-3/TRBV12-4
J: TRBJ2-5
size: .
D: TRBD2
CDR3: CASRSSGGRETQYF
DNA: TGTGCCAGCAGGTCTAGCGGGGGAAGAGAGACCCAGTACTTC

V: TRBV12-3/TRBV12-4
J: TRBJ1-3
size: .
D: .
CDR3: CASSPDPRNTIYF
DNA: TGTGCCAGCAGTCCCGATCCCAGAAACACCATATATTTT

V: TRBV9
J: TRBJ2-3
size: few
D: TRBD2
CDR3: CASSGRGRGGRSDTQYF
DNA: TGTGCCAGCAGCGGCCGGGGGAGGGGTGGACGATCAGATACGCAGTATTTT

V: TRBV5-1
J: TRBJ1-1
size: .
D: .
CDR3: CASSSFAADPEAFF
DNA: TGCGCCAGCAGCTCTTTTGCCGCGGACCCTGAAGCTTTCTTT

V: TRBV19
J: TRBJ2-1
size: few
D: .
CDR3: CASSIGRGRVNEQFF
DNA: TGTGCCAGTAGTATAGGGCGGGGCAGGGTAAATGAGCAGTTCTTC

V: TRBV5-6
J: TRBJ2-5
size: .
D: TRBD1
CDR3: CASSLDRGYQETQYF
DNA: TGTGCCAGCAGCTTAGACAGGGGGTATCAAGAGACCCAGTACTTC

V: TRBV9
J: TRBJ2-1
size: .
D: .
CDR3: CASSQGHITNNEQFF
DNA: TGTGCCAGCAGCCAGGGACATATAACTAACAATGAGCAGTTCTTC

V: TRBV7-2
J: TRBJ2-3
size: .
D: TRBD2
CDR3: CASSLEPLSGGILWQYF
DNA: TGTGCCAGCAGCTTAGAGCCCCTTAGCGGGGGGATACTATGGCAGTATTTT

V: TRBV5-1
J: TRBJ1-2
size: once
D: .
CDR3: CASSSQNNYGYTF
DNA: TGCGCCAGCAGCTCACAGAATAACTATGGCTACACCTTC

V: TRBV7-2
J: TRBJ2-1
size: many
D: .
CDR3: CASSLGQHNEQFF
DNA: TGTGCCAGCAGCTTAGGGCAGCACAATGAGCAGTTCTTC

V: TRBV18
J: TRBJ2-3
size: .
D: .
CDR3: CASSPGDALTQYF
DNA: TGTGCCAGCTCACCTGGGGACGCCTTAACGCAGTATTTT

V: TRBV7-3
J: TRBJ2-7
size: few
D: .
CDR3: CASSLDPGLEQYF
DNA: TGTGCCAGCAGCTTAGATCCCGGACTCGAGCAGTACTTC

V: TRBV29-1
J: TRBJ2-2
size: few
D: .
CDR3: CSVGEAGELFF
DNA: TGCAGCGTTGGGGAGGCCGGGGAGCTGTTTTTT

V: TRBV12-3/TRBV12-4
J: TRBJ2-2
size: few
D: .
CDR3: CASILGGKNTGELFF
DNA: TGTGCCAGCATCCTAGGGGGAAAGAACACCGGGGAGCTGTTTTTT

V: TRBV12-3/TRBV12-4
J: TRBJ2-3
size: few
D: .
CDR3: CASSPGARTDTQYF
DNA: TGTGCCAGCAGCCCAGGGGCCCGCACAGATACGCAGTATTTT

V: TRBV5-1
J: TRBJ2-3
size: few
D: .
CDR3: CASSLDQTRTDTQYF
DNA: TGCGCCAGCAGCTTGGACCAGACCCGCACAGATACGCAGTATTTT

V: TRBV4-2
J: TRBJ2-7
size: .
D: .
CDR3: CASSQESGLGAYEQYF
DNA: TGTGCCAGCAGCCAAGAATCAGGGTTAGGGGCCTACGAGCAGTACTTC

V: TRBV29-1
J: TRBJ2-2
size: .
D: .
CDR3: CSVDGGPLGGELFF
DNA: TGCAGCGTTGACGGGGGTCCTCTGGGAGGGGAGCTGTTTTTT